The clone carrying this T cell receptor beta chain was recorded only once. Its target is unknown. This sample was included in a study of identical twins. Study results and caveats: Insertions were fewer in abundant cord blood beta clonotypes, whereas memory repertoires showed none of this pattern. In beta out-of-frame sequences, the excess sharing between twins was weaker. These conclusions were based on statistical analysis (cross-sectional, not following the same donors).

In TCRdb, the 5' RACE reads were re-called with MiXCR into one record per CDR3 protein. The sample has about 530,000 distinct CDR3 sequences, about a fifth seen once. Separately, the same data were catalogued under a study of yellow fever vaccine responses in identical twins.

Sequenced: CD4+ T cells sorted from blood. This TCR was sampled from a young woman in good health.

Here the CDR3 reads CSATGTHNQPQHF. For the CDR3, the DNA is TGCAGTGCAACGGGGACCCACAATCAGCCCCAGCATTTT. The gene calls are TRBV20-1 and TRBJ1-5, with a weak D call TRBD1 (5 bases). The CDR3 is made up of 13 amino acids. Germline V gene data show CDR1 as DFQATT and CDR2 as SNEGSKA (reference sequence). Between the trimmed V and J ends, which lost 6 bases and 3 bases, there was a span of 12 bases.